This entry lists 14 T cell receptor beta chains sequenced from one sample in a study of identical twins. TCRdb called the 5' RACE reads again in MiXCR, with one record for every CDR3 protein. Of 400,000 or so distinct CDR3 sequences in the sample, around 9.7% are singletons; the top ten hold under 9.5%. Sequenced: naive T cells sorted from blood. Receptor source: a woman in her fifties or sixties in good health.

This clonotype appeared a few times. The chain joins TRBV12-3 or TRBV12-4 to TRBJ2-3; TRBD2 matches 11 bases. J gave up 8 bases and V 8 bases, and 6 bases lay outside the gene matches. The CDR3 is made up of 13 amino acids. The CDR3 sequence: CASQTSGILTQYF. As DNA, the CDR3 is TGTGCCAGCCAGACTAGCGGGATACTTACGCAGTATTTT.

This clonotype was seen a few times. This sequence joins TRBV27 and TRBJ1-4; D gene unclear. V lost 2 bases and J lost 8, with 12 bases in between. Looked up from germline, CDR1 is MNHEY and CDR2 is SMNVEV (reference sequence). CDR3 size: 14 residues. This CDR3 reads CASSLQSLGEKLFF. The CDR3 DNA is TGTGCCAGCAGTTTACAGAGCCTGGGAGAAAAACTGTTTTTT.

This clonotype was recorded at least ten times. CDR3 sequence: CASSLEGDRVDEQYV. In DNA form, the CDR3 reads TGCGCCAGCAGCTTGGAGGGGGACAGGGTCGACGAGCAGTACGTC. The V gene is TRBV5-1, the J gene TRBJ2-7; the match to TRBD1 covers 9 bases. Per the germline V gene, CDR1 is SGHRS and CDR2 is YFSETQ. This CDR3 is 15 amino acids long. Trimming at V came to 0 bases and at J to 5 bases, leaving 6 bases not matched to a gene.

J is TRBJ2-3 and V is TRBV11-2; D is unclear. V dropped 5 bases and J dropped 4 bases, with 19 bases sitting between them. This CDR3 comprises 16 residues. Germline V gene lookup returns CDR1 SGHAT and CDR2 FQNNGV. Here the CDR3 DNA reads TGTGCCAGCAGCCCCGGTTTGAGGTTCGACGCAGATACGCAGTATTTT. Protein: CASSPGLRFDADTQYF.

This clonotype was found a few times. The DNA of the CDR3 is TGCAGTGCTTTAGAGACTAGCGGGATCACAGATACGCAGTATTTT. It yields the protein CSALETSGITDTQYF. The chain is built from TRBV20-1 and TRBJ2-3, with 11 bases matching TRBD2. V gave up 5 bases and J gave up 2 bases; unmatched junction bases: 6. The CDR3 totals 15 residues. Germline V gene data show CDR1 as DFQATT and CDR2 as SNEGSKA (reference sequence).

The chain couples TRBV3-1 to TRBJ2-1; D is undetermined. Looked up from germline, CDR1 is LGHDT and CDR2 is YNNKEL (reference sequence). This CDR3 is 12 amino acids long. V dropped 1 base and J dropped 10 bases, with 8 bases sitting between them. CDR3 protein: CASSQGLREQFF. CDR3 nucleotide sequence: TGTGCCAGCAGCCAAGGTTTGCGGGAGCAGTTCTTC.

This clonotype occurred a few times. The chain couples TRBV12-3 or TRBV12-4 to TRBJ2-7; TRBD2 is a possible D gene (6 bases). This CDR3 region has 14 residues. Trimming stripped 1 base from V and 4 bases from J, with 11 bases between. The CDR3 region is CASSLGDFYYEQYF. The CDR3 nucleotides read TGTGCCAGCAGTTTAGGGGACTTTTATTACGAGCAGTACTTC.

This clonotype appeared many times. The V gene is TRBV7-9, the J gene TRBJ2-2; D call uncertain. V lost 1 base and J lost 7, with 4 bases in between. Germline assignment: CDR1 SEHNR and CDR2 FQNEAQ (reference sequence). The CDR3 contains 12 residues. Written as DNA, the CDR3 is TGTGCCAGCAGCTTAGACGGCGGGGAGCTGTTTTTT. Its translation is CASSLDGGELFF.

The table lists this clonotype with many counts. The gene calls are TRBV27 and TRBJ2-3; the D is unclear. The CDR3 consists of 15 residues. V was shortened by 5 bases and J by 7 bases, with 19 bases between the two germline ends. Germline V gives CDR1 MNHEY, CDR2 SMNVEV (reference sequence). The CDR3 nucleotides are TGTGCCAGCAGTCCACAATCCATCACCGCGTATACGCAGTATTTT. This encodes CASSPQSITAYTQYF.

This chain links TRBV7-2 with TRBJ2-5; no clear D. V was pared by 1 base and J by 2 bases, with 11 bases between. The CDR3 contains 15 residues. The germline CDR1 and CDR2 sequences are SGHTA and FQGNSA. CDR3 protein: CASSLVPGLQETQYF. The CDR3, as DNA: TGTGCCAGCAGCTTAGTGCCAGGCTTACAAGAGACCCAGTACTTC.

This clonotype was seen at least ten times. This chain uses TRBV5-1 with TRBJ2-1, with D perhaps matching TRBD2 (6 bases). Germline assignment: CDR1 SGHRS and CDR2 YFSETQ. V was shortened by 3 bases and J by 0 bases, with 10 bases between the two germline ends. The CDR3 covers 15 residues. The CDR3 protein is CASSSSGGSYNEQFF. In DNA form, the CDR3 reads TGCGCCAGCAGCTCCTCCGGGGGCTCCTACAATGAGCAGTTCTTC.

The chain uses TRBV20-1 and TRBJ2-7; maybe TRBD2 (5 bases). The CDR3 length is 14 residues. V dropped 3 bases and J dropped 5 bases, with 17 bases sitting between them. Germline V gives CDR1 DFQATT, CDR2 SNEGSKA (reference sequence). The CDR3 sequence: CSASQILGFNEQYF. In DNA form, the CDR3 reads TGCAGTGCTAGCCAAATACTAGGGTTTAACGAGCAGTACTTC.

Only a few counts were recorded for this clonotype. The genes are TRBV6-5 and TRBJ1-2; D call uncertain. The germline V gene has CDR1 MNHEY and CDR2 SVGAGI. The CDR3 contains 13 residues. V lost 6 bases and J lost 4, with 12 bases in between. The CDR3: CASRAGVAYGYTF. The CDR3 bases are TGTGCCAGCAGGGCCGGGGTAGCCTATGGCTACACCTTC.

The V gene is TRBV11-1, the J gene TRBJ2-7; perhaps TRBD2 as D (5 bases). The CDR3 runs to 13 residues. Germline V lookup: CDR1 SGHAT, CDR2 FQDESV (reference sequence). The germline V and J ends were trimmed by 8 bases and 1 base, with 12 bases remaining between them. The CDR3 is CASGSWESYEQYF. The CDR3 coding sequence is TGTGCCAGCGGCTCTTGGGAGTCCTACGAGCAGTACTTC.